The next 17 T cell receptor beta chains were all read from a single sample in a study of post-analysis software for immune sequencing data. These receptors' antigens are unknown. Every TCR beta cDNA library bore unique molecular identifiers. TCRdb re-called the PCR reads with MiXCR, one entry per CDR3 protein. The sample carries hundreds of thousands of distinct CDR3 sequences, around 27% recorded once. Study outcomes and limitations: Patients used several TRBV segments, including TRBV5-6, TRBV5-1 and TRBV20-1, more often than controls.

The sample consisted of blood. Receptors originate from a girl aged 10 to 17 with multiple sclerosis.

The genes are TRBV2 and TRBJ2-7; 9 nucleotides line up with TRBD1. Germline V CDR1 and CDR2: SNHLY, FYNNEI. Trimming at V came to 6 bases and at J to 1 base, leaving 10 bases not matched to a gene. The CDR3 extends over 16 amino acids. CDR3 sequence (DNA): TGTGCCAGCAGACTTAACAGGGGGCTGGGATCCTACGAGCAGTACTTC. Its protein product is CASRLNRGLGSYEQYF. The whole variable domain, filled in from reference TRBV2 and TRBJ2-7, reads EPEVTQTPSHQVTQMGQEVILRCVPISNHLYFYWYRQILGQKVEFLVSFYNNEISEKSEIFDDQFSVERPDGSNFTLKIRSTKLEDSAMYFCASRLNRGLGSYEQYFGPGTRLTVT.

The chain is built from TRBV11-2 and TRBJ2-7; D may be TRBD2 (5 bases). Trimming removed 5 bases from V and 4 bases from J, with 18 bases in between. The CDR3 runs 15 residues. Germline CDR1 SGHAT, CDR2 FQNNGV. CDR3 sequence: CASSRREQSIYEQYF. CDR3 in DNA: TGTGCCAGCAGCCGTCGGGAACAGTCTATATACGAGCAGTACTTC.

This chain links TRBV12-3 or TRBV12-4 with TRBJ2-3, with 9 bases lining up with TRBD2. Trimming cost V 5 bases and J 6 bases; bases outside gene matches: 9. The CDR3 is 15 amino acids. CDR3 residues: CASSPLMRGGDTQYF. CDR3 nucleotides: TGTGCCAGCAGTCCCCTTATGCGGGGGGGGGATACGCAGTATTTT.

The V gene is TRBV2, the J gene TRBJ2-3; perhaps TRBD2 as D (5 bases). There are 15 residues in the CDR3. CDR1 is SNHLY and CDR2 is FYNNEI in the germline V gene. V was cut by 1 base and J by 6 bases, with 14 bases left in between. CDR3 sequence reads: CASSEVEGIGDTQYF. The CDR3 coding sequence is TGTGCCAGCAGTGAAGTTGAGGGCATTGGGGATACGCAGTATTTT.

The CDR3 DNA reads as TGCAGTGCTAGCGCGGGAGGCTACGAGCAGTACGTC. It codes for CSASAGGYEQYV. The rearrangement links TRBV20-1 to TRBJ2-7; TRBD2 agrees at 8 bases. With V trimmed by 3 bases and J by 3 bases, 1 base remained unmatched. The length of the CDR3 is 12 residues. Germline CDR1 and CDR2: DFQATT and SNEGSKA (reference sequence).

The chain couples TRBV3-1 to TRBJ1-2; D gene uncertain. Between the trimmed V and J ends, which lost 1 base and 1 base, there was a span of 7 bases. Germline loops: CDR1 LGHDT, CDR2 YNNKEL (reference sequence). The CDR3 extends over 14 amino acids. CDR3 sequence reads: CASSQGGVNYGYTF. DNA of the CDR3: TGTGCCAGCAGCCAAGGTGGGGTTAACTATGGCTACACCTTC.

The gene calls are TRBV10-2 and TRBJ2-1; a possible D gene is TRBD2 (5 bases). Trimming took 4 bases from V and 8 from J, leaving 15 bases between them. The CDR3 is made up of 14 amino acids. Per germline, CDR1 WSHSY and CDR2 SAAADI. The CDR3 bases are TGCGCCAGCAGTGGGTCCCCGGGGAGCTATGAGCAGTTCTTC. Its translation is CASSGSPGSYEQFF.

This clonotype was observed a few times. The rearrangement links TRBV20-1 to TRBJ2-3; D is uncertain. Trimming cost V 4 bases and J 2 bases, with 16 bases left between them. There are 15 residues in the CDR3. Germline CDR1 DFQATT, CDR2 SNEGSKA (reference sequence). The DNA for the CDR3 is TGCAGTGCTACCGATCTAAGCAAAACCACAGATACGCAGTATTTT. Amino acid sequence: CSATDLSKTTDTQYF.

This CDR3 is CASKLAGSYNEQFF. As DNA, the CDR3 is TGTGCCAGCAAACTAGCGGGATCCTACAATGAGCAGTTCTTC. The chain joins TRBV10-3 to TRBJ2-1, with 10 bases identical to TRBD2. V lost 10 bases, J lost 1 base, and 4 bases stayed unmatched. The CDR3 runs 14 residues. Germline V CDR1 and CDR2: ENHRY, SYGVKD.

This clonotype has just a few counts. The chain employs TRBV7-2 and TRBJ2-6; 8 positions match TRBD1. The CDR3 loop spans 15 amino acids. V shed 1 base, J shed 18 bases, and the junction held 14 bases outside the gene matches. Germline CDR1 SGHTA, CDR2 FQGNSA. In nucleotides, the CDR3 is TGTGCCAGCAGCTTAGGGTTGGGACAGGCGCTTCTCGCGACTTTC. As protein: CASSLGLGQALLATF.

The chain uses TRBV27 and TRBJ2-7; D may correspond to TRBD1 or TRBD2 (6 bases each). Germline lookup yields CDR1 MNHEY and CDR2 SMNVEV (reference sequence). V was pared by 7 bases and J by 5 bases, with 18 bases between. The CDR3 contains 14 residues. CDR3 sequence (DNA): TGTGCCAGCAAACTGAGGGGGGTTGGTAACGAGCAGTACTTC. This codes for CASKLRGVGNEQYF.

This chain joins TRBV4-2 and TRBJ2-3; perhaps TRBD1 as D (5 bases). The CDR3 covers 13 residues. Germline V lookup: CDR1 LGHNA, CDR2 YNFKEQ. V was trimmed by 4 bases and J by 4 bases, leaving 9 bases between them. The CDR3 sequence: CASSRRAADTQYF. CDR3 DNA sequence: TGTGCCAGCAGCCGCAGGGCTGCAGATACGCAGTATTTT.

This clonotype was recorded at least ten times. V gene TRBV7-2 combines with J gene TRBJ2-5; D ambiguous. Germline-derived CDR1 and CDR2 are SGHTA and FQGNSA. V lost 1 base and J lost 4, with 10 bases in between. The CDR3 loop spans 14 amino acids. CDR3 sequence (DNA): TGTGCCAGCAGCTTAGTCGGGTGGGCAGAGACCCAGTACTTC. Translation: CASSLVGWAETQYF.

The chain joins TRBV5-1 to TRBJ1-1; TRBD1 is a possible D gene (5 bases). Germline V CDR1 and CDR2: SGHRS, YFSETQ. With 3 bases removed from V and 6 bases from J, the gap between germline ends came to 15 bases. The CDR3 has 14 residues. Written as DNA, the CDR3 is TGCGCCAGCAGCTGGGACCCAGGGATCCCTGAAGCTTTCTTT. Translating it yields CASSWDPGIPEAFF.

This clonotype was recorded a few times. The J gene is TRBJ2-5, the V gene TRBV19; D is unresolved. The germline gives CDR1 LNHDA, CDR2 SQIVND (reference sequence). Trimming pared 3 bases from V and 5 bases from J, leaving 16 bases between. The CDR3 length is 15 residues. The CDR3 loop reads CASSIKFGARETQYF. The CDR3 DNA is TGTGCCAGTAGTATCAAGTTTGGAGCGCGGGAGACCCAGTACTTC.

The V gene is TRBV29-1, the J gene TRBJ1-1; 8 nucleotides agree with TRBD1. J was trimmed by 2 bases and V by 7 bases; bases with no gene match: 6. Germline values: CDR1 SQVTM, CDR2 ANQGSEA. The length of the CDR3 is 13 residues. The CDR3 region has the DNA TGCAGCGGAAGGACAGGGCTTAACACTGAAGCTTTCTTT. The encoded protein is CSGRTGLNTEAFF.

The chain has TRBV11-2 and TRBJ2-7, with 7 bases matching TRBD2. The length of the CDR3 is 14 residues. V shed 7 bases and J 1 base; nucleotides not matched to a gene: 7. Germline CDR1 is SGHAT and CDR2 is FQNNGV. In DNA form, the CDR3 reads TGTGCCAGCACCCTAAGCGGGGCATCCTACGAGCAGTACTTC. Protein sequence: CASTLSGASYEQYF.